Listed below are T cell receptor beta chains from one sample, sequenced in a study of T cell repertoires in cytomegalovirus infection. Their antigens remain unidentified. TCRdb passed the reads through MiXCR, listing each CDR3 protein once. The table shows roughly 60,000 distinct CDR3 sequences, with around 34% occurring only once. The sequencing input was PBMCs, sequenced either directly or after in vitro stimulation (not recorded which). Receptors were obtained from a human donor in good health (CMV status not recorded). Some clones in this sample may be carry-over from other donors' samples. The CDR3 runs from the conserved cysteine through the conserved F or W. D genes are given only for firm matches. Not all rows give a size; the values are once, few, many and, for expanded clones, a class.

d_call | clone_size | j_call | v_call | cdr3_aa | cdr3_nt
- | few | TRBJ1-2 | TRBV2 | CASRTNGLLGYTF | TGTGCCAGCCGTACGAACGGATTGCTTGGCTACACCTTC
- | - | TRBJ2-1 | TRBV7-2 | CASSLTHNEQFF | TGTGCCAGCAGCTTAACCCACAATGAGCAGTTCTTC
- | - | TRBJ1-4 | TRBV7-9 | CASSLNRDIGEKLFF | TGTGCCAGCAGCTTAAACCGGGACATAGGAGAAAAACTGTTTTTT
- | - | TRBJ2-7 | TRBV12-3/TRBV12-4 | CASSSYPTDPYEQYF | TGTGCCAGCAGTTCCTATCCGACGGACCCCTACGAGCAGTACTTC
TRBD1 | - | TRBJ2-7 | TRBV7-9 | CASSLGPGQGHYEQYF | TGTGCCAGCAGCTTGGGACCGGGACAGGGGCACTACGAGCAGTACTTC
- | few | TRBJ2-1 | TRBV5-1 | CASSLKQKTTTGEQFF | TGCGCCAGCAGCTTAAAACAAAAAACTACCACTGGCGAGCAGTTCTTC
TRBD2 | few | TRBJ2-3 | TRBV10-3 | CATTRTSGVDTQYF | TGTGCCACCACCCGGACTAGCGGAGTAGATACGCAGTATTTT
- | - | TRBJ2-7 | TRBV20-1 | CSARGAGYEQYF | TGCAGTGCTAGAGGTGCGGGTTACGAGCAGTACTTC
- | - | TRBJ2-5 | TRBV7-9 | CASSFVGAGTQYF | TGTGCCAGCAGCTTCGTCGGGGCGGGGACCCAGTACTTC
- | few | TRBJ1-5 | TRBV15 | CATSRHNRGQPQHF | TGTGCCACCAGCAGGCATAACCGAGGTCAGCCCCAGCATTTT
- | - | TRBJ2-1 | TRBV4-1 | CASSPNRPNEQFF | TGCGCCAGCAGCCCCAACAGGCCCAATGAGCAGTTCTTC
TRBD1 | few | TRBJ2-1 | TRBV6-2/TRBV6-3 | CASSTRQGYEQFF | TGTGCCAGCAGTACTCGACAGGGTTATGAGCAGTTCTTC
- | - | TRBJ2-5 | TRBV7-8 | CASSPARTPAETQYF | TGTGCCAGCAGCCCAGCGCGGACCCCGGCGGAGACCCAGTACTTC
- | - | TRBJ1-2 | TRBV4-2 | CASSHLPGQRYGYTF | TGTGCCAGCAGCCATCTCCCAGGACAGCGTTATGGCTACACCTTC
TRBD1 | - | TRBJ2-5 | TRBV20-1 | CSASPGTGPQETQYF | TGCAGTGCTTCCCCCGGGACAGGCCCTCAAGAGACCCAGTACTTC
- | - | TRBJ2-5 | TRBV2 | CASLREETQYF | TGTGCCAGCCTCAGGGAGGAGACCCAGTACTTC
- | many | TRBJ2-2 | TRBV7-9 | CASSQAGTNTGELFF | TGTGCCAGCAGCCAAGCGGGTACGAACACCGGGGAGCTGTTTTTT
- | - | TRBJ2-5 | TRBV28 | CASSLGRSTQYF | TGTGCCAGCAGTTTGGGCAGATCGACCCAGTACTTC
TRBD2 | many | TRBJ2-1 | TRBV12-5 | CASGSSWGTSGRRSYNEQFF | TGTGCTAGTGGTTCCTCGTGGGGGACTAGCGGGAGAAGGAGCTACAATGAGCAGTTCTTC
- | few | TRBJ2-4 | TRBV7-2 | CASSLRAGDIQYF | TGTGCCAGCAGCTTAAGGGCAGGGGACATTCAGTACTTC
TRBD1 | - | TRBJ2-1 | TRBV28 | CASSLDRGFHEQFF | TGTGCCAGCAGCCTGGACAGGGGTTTCCATGAGCAGTTCTTC
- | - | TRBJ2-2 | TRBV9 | CASSGGTPNTGELFF | TGTGCCAGCAGCGGCGGGACACCGAACACCGGGGAGCTGTTTTTT
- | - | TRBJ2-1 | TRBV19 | CASSISRGGVEFF | TGTGCCAGTAGTATTAGCAGGGGCGGGGTGGAGTTCTTC
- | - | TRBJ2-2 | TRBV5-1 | CASSQLTGELFF | TGCGCCAGCAGCCAACTCACCGGGGAGCTGTTTTTT
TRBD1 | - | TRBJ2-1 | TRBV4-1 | CASSHGTANEQFF | TGCGCCAGCAGCCACGGGACAGCCAATGAGCAGTTCTTC
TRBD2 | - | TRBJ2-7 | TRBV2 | CASRRLAGANYEQYF | TGTGCCAGCAGGCGACTAGCGGGGGCGAATTACGAGCAGTACTTC
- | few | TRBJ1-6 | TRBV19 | CARELRNSPLHF | TGTGCCAGGGAATTGAGAAATTCACCCCTCCACTTT
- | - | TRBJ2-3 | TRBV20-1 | CSARVLDTQYF | TGCAGTGCTAGAGTTCTAGATACGCAGTATTTT
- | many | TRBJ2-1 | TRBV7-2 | CASSLDLGRTPSSYNEQFF | TGTGCCAGCAGCTTAGACCTAGGCCGGACCCCTAGCTCCTACAATGAGCAGTTCTTC
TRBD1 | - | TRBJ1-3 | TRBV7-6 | CASSLEVDRSQGNTIYF | TGTGCCAGCAGCTTAGAAGTGGACAGGAGTCAAGGAAACACCATATATTTT
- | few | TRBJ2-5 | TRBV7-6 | CASSLPIRGETQYF | TGTGCCAGCAGCTTACCAATCAGGGGAGAGACCCAGTACTTC
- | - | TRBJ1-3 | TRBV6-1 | CASRTSSGNTIYF | TGTGCCAGCAGGACCAGCTCTGGAAACACCATATATTTT
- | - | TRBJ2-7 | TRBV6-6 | CASSKPRGTPSYEQYF | TGTGCCAGCAGTAAACCCCGGGGTACCCCTTCCTACGAGCAGTACTTC
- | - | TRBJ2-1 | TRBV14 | CASSQVIGTNEQFF | TGTGCCAGCAGCCAAGTTATAGGGACCAATGAGCAGTTCTTC
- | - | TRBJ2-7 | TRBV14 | CASSQDYGTIYEQYF | TGTGCCAGCAGCCAAGATTATGGGACGATCTACGAGCAGTACTTC
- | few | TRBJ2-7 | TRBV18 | CASSPGQTPEQYF | TGTGCCAGCTCACCGGGACAAACCCCCGAGCAGTACTTC
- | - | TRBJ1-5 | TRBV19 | CASSRGLLGQPQHF | TGTGCCAGTAGTAGGGGGCTGCTCGGTCAGCCCCAGCATTTT
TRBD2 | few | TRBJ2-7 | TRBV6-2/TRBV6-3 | CASSSTSGLDEQYF | TGTGCCAGCAGCTCTACTAGCGGTCTGGACGAGCAGTACTTC
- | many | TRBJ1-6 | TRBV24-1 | CATSDLRSLDYSYNSPLHF | TGTGCCACCAGTGATTTGAGAAGTCTTGACTACTCCTATAATTCACCCCTCCACTTT
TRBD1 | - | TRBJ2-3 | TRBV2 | CASGQGATDTQYF | TGTGCCAGCGGCCAGGGGGCAACAGATACGCAGTATTTT
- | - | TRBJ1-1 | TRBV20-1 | CSAVAIPEAFF | TGCAGTGCAGTCGCCATCCCTGAAGCTTTCTTT
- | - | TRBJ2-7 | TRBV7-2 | CASSLGATFSYEQYF | TGTGCCAGCAGCTTAGGCGCGACGTTCTCCTACGAGCAGTACTTC